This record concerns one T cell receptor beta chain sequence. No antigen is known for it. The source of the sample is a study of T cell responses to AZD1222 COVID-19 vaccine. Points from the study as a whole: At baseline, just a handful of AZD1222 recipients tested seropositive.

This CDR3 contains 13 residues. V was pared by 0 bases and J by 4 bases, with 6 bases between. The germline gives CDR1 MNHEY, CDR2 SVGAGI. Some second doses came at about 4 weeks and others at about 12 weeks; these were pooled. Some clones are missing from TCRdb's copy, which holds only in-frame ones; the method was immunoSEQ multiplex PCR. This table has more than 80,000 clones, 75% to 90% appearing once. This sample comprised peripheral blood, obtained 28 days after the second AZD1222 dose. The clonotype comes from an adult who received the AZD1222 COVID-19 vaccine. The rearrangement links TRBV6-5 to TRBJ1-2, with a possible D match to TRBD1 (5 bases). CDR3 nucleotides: TGTGCCAGCAGTTACTCGACAGCCTATGGCTACACCTTC. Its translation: CASSYSTAYGYTF.